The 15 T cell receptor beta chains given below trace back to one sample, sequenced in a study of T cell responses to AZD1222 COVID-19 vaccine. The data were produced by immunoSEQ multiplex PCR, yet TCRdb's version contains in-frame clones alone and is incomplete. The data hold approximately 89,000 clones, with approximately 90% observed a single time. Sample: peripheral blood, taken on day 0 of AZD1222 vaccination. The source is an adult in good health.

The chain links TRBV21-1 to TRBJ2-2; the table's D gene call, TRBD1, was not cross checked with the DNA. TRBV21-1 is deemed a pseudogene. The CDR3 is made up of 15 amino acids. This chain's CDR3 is CASIPVTENTGELFF. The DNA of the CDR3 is TGTGCCAGCATTCCGGTGACAGAGAACACCGGGGAGCTGTTTTTT.

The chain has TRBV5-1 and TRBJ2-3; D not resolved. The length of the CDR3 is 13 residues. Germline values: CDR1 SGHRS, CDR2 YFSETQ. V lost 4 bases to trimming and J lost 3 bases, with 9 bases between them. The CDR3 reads CASSPGYTDTQYF. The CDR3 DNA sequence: TGCGCCAGCAGCCCCGGGTATACAGATACGCAGTATTTT. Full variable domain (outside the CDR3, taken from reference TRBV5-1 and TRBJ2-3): KAGVTQTPRYLIKTRGQQVTLSCSPISGHRSVSWYQQTPGQGLQFLFEYFSETQRNKGNFPGRFSGRQFSNSRSEMNVSTLELGDSALYLCASSPGYTDTQYFGPGTRLTVL.

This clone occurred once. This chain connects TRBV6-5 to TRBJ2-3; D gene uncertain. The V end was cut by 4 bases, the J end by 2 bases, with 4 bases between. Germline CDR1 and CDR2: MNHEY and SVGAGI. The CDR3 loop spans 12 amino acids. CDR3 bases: TGTGCCAGCAGTTCCTACACAGATACGCAGTATTTT. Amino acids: CASSSYTDTQYF.

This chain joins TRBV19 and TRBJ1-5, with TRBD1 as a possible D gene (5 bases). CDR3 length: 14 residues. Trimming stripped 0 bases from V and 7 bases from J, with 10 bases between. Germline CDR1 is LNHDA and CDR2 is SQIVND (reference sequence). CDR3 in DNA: TGTGCCAGTAGTATAGATGTTCAGGGCCAGCCCCAGCATTTT. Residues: CASSIDVQGQPQHF.

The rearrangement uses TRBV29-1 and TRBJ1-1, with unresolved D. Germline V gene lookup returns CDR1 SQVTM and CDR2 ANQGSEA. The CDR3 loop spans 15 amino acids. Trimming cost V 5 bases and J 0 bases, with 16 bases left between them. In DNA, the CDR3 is TGCAGCGTTAATCTATTGAATCGCATGAACACTGAAGCTTTCTTT. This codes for CSVNLLNRMNTEAFF.

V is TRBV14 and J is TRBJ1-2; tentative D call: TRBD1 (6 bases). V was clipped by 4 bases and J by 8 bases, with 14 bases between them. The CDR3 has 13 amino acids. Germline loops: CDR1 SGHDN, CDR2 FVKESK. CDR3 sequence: CASSRTGLGGYTF. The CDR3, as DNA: TGTGCCAGCAGCCGTACAGGGTTGGGCGGCTACACCTTC. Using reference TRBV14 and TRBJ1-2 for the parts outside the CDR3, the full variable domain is EAGVTQFPSHSVIEKGQTVTLRCDPISGHDNLYWYRRVMGKEIKFLLHFVKESKQDESGMPNNRFLAERTGGTYSTLKVQPAELEDSGVYFCASSRTGLGGYTFGSGTRLTVV.

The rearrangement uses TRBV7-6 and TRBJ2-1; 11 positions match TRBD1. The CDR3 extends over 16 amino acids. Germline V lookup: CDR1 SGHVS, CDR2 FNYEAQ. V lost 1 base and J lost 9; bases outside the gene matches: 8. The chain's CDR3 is CASSLGLGQGVGEQFF. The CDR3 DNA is TGTGCCAGCAGCTTAGGCCTGGGACAGGGGGTCGGTGAGCAGTTCTTC. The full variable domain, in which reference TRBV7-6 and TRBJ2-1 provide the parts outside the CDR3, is GAGVSQSPRYKVTKRGQDVALRCDPISGHVSLYWYRQALGQGPEFLTYFNYEAQQDKSGLPNDRFSAERPEGSISTLTIQRTEQRDSAMYRCASSLGLGQGVGEQFFGPGTRLTVL.

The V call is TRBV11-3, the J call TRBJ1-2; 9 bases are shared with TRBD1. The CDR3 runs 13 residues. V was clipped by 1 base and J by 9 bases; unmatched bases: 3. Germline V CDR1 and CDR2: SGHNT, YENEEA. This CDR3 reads CASSLGGQGRYTF. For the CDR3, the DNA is TGTGCCAGCAGCTTAGGGGGACAGGGACGCTACACCTTC.

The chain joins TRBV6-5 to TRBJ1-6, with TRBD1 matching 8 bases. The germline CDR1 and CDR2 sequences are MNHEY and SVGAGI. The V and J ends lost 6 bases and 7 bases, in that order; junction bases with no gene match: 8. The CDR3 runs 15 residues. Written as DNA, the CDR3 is TGTGCCAGCAGGTTCCTCGGACAGGGAAATTCACCCCTCCACTTT. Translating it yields CASRFLGQGNSPLHF.

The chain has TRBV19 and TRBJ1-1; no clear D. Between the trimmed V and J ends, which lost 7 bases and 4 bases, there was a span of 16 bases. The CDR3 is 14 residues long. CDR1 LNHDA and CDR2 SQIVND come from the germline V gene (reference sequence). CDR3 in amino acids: CASTTLGRSTEAFF. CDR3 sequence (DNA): TGTGCCAGTACCACCTTAGGACGGTCCACTGAAGCTTTCTTT.

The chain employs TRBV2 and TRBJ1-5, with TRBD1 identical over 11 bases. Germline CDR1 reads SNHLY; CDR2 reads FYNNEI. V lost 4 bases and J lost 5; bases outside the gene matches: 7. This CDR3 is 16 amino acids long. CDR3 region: CASSADRGQPHQPQHF. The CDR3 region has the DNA TGTGCCAGCAGTGCGGACAGGGGGCAGCCGCATCAGCCCCAGCATTTT. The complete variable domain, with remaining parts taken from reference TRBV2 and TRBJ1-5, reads EPEVTQTPSHQVTQMGQEVILRCVPISNHLYFYWYRQILGQKVEFLVSFYNNEISEKSEIFDDQFSVERPDGSNFTLKIRSTKLEDSAMYFCASSADRGQPHQPQHFGDGTRLSIL.

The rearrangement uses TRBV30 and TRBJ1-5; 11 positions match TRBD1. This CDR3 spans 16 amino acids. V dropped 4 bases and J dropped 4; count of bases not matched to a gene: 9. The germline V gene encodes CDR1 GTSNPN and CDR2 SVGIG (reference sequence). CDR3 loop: CAWNPRDRGWNQPQHF. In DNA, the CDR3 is TGTGCCTGGAATCCCCGGGACAGGGGGTGGAATCAGCCCCAGCATTTT.

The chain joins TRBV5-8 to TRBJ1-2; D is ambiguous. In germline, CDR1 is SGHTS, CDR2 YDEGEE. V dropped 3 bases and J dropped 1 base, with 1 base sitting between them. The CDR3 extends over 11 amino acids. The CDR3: CASSYNYGYTF. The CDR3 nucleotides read TGTGCCAGCAGCTATAACTATGGCTACACCTTC.

This CDR3 reads CASSYSWTGGPEAFF. CDR3 bases: TGTGCCAGCAGTTACTCGTGGACAGGGGGCCCTGAAGCTTTCTTT. The chain recombines TRBV6-5 with TRBJ1-1; TRBD1 matches at 11 bases. The junction had 3 bases not matched to a gene; V was cut back by 0 bases and J by 6 bases. The CDR3 runs 15 residues. Germline V gene lookup returns CDR1 MNHEY and CDR2 SVGAGI.

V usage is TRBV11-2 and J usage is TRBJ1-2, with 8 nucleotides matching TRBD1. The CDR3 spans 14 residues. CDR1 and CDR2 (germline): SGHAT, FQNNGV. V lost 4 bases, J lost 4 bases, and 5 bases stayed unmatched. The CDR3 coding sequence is TGTGCCAGCAGCTCCACAGGGGGTGGCTATGGCTACACCTTC. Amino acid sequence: CASSSTGGGYGYTF.